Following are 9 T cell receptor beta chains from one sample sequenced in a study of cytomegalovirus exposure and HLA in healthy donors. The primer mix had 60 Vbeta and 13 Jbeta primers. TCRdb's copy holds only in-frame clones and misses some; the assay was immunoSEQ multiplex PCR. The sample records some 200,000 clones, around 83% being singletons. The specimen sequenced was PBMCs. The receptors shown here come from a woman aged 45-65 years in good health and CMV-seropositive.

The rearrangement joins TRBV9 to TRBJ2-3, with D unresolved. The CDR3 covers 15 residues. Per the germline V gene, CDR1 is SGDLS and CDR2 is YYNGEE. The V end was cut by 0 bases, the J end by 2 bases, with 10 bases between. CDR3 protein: CASSVDAKNTDTQYF. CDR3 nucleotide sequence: TGTGCCAGCAGCGTAGATGCTAAGAACACAGATACGCAGTATTTT.

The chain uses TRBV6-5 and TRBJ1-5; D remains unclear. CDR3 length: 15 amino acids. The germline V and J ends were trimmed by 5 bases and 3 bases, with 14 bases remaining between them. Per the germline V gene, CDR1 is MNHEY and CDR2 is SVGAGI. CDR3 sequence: CASSGLGQFNQPQHF. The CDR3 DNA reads TGTGCCAGCAGTGGTCTTGGGCAGTTCAATCAGCCCCAGCATTTT.

CDR3 nucleotides: TGTGCCAGCAGCTCTAGAGCGGGACCTTCCTACGAGCAGTACTTC. It encodes CASSSRAGPSYEQYF. The rearrangement links TRBV7-2 to TRBJ2-7; 7 nucleotides line up with TRBD2. In germline, CDR1 is SGHTA, CDR2 FQGNSA. J gave up 1 base and V 4 bases, and 7 bases lay outside the gene matches. There are 15 residues in the CDR3.

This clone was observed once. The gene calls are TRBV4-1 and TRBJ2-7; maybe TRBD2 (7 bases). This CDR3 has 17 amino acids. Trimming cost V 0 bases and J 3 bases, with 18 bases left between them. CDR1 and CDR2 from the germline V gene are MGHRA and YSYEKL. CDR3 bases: TGCGCCAGCAGCCAAGACCCCTCCAGCGGGGACATCTACGAGCAGTACTTC. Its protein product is CASSQDPSSGDIYEQYF.

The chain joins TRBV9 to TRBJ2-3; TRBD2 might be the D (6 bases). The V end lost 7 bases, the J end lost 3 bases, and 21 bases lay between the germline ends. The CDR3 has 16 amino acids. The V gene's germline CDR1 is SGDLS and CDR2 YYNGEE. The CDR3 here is CASGGEQRAGTDTQYF. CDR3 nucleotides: TGTGCCAGCGGCGGAGAGCAGCGGGCAGGAACAGATACGCAGTATTTT. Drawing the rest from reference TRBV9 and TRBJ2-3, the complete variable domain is DSGVTQTPKHLITATGQRVTLRCSPRSGDLSVYWYQQSLDQGLQFLIQYYNGEERAKGNILERFSAQQFPDLHSELNLSSLELGDSALYFCASGGEQRAGTDTQYFGPGTRLTVL.

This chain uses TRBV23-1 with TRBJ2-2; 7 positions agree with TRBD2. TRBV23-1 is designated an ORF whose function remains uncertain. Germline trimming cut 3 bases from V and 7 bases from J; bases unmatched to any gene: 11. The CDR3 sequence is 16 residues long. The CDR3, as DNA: TGCGCCAGCAGTCATCACCTGGGAGGGGTGGGCGGGGAGCTGTTTTTT. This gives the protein CASSHHLGGVGGELFF.

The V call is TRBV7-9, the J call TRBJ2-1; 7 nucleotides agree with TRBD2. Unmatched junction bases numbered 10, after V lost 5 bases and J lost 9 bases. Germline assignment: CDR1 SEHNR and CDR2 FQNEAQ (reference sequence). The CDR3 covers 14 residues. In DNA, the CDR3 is TGTGCCAGCAGCGCACCGCCACTAGCGAGTGAGCAGTTCTTC. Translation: CASSAPPLASEQFF. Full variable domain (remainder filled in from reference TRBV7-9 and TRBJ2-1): DTGVSQNPRHKITKRGQNVTFRCDPISEHNRLYWYRQTLGQGPEFLTYFQNEAQLEKSRLLSDRFSAERPKGSFSTLEIQRTEQGDSAMYLCASSAPPLASEQFFGPGTRLTVL.

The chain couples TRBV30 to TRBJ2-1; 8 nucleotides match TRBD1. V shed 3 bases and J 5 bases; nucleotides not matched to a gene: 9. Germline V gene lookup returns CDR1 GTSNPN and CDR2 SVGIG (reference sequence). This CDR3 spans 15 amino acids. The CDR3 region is CAWRAGRGLHNEQFF. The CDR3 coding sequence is TGTGCCTGGAGGGCGGGCAGGGGGCTTCACAATGAGCAGTTCTTC.

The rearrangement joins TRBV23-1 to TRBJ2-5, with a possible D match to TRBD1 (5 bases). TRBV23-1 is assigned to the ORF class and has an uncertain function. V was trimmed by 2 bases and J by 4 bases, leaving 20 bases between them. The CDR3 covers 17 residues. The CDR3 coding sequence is TGCGCCAGCAGTCAAAGGTTAAAGACAGTGACCCCAGAGACCCAGTACTTC. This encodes CASSQRLKTVTPETQYF.